The 28 T cell receptor beta chains given below trace back to one sample, sequenced in a study of T-cell memory formation after mild COVID-19. MiXCR was run by TCRdb on the 5' RACE reads, yielding one entry per CDR3 protein. This sample yields about 200,000 distinct CDR3 sequences, of which about 9.2% are seen a single time; around 3.3% belongs to the top ten. What was sequenced was PBMCs or a T cell subset sorted from them (not recorded which). Every receptor here comes from a man between 18 and 35 years old who had mild COVID-19 (a few samples of this study predate the infection). Cell type and time point are not known.

The gene calls are TRBV4-2 and TRBJ2-3; D call uncertain. V lost 0 bases, J lost 6 bases, and 4 bases lay in between. Germline CDR1 reads LGHNA; CDR2 reads YNFKEQ. The CDR3 spans 12 residues. The CDR3 bases are TGTGCCAGCAGCCAAGAGTATGATACGCAGTATTTT. This encodes CASSQEYDTQYF.

V and J are TRBV28 and TRBJ1-5; D is undetermined. This CDR3 has 8 residues. Germline V gives CDR1 MDHEN, CDR2 SYDVKM. The CDR3 DNA follows: TGTGCAAATCAGCCCCAGCATTTT. This codes for CANQPQHF. The full variable domain, its missing parts supplied by reference TRBV28 and TRBJ1-5, is DVKVTQSSRYLVKRTGEKVFLECVQDMDHENMFWYRQDPGLGLRLIYFSYDVKMKEKGDIPEGYSVSREKKERFSLILESASTNQTSMYLCANQPQHFGDGTRLSIL.

This clonotype appeared a single time. This sequence joins TRBV28 and TRBJ1-6; D gene unclear. The CDR3 totals 15 residues. The germline V and J ends were trimmed by 7 bases and 0 bases, with 10 bases remaining between them. Germline V gene sequence: CDR1 MDHEN, CDR2 SYDVKM. CDR3 nucleotide sequence: TGTGCCAGCATAGGCAGCCTCTCCTATAATTCACCCCTCCACTTT. It specifies CASIGSLSYNSPLHF.

This clonotype was recorded many times. The chain combines TRBV12-3 or TRBV12-4 with TRBJ1-5; maybe TRBD1 (5 bases). This CDR3 region has 13 residues. V dropped 5 bases and J dropped 4 bases, with 9 bases sitting between them. CDR3 sequence reads: CASSLRANQPQHF. The DNA of the CDR3 is TGTGCCAGCAGTCTCAGGGCTAATCAGCCCCAGCATTTT.

This clonotype was seen a few times. This chain links TRBV4-1 with TRBJ1-2, with TRBD1 as a possible D gene (5 bases). V lost 0 bases to trimming and J lost 6 bases, with 11 bases between them. The CDR3 has 14 amino acids. Germline V CDR1 and CDR2: MGHRA, YSYEKL. CDR3 DNA: TGCGCCAGCAGCCAAGACCGGGGGTTCAATGGCTACACCTTC. Encoded protein: CASSQDRGFNGYTF.

This clonotype was picked up one time. The V gene is TRBV10-1, the J gene TRBJ2-3; 10 bases align to TRBD2. The CDR3 spans 16 residues. From germline, CDR1 is WNHNN and CDR2 SYGVQD (reference sequence). V lost 0 bases, J lost 4 bases, and 4 bases stayed unmatched. The CDR3 sequence: CASSESGTSDADTQYF. The CDR3 DNA reads as TGCGCCAGCAGTGAGTCGGGGACTAGCGACGCAGATACGCAGTATTTT.

V is TRBV7-9 and J is TRBJ2-3; tentatively, D is TRBD1 or TRBD2 (5 bases each). The CDR3 contains 15 residues. In germline, CDR1 is SEHNR, CDR2 FQNEAQ (reference sequence). Trimming removed 4 bases at V and 3 bases at J, with 14 bases between. The CDR3 bases are TGTGCCAGCAGCTCACGGGGCCTCGGGACAGATACGCAGTATTTT. As protein: CASSSRGLGTDTQYF.

This clonotype was counted a few times. This chain links TRBV28 with TRBJ1-4; perhaps TRBD1 as D (5 bases). Germline V lookup: CDR1 MDHEN, CDR2 SYDVKM. CDR3 length: 14 amino acids. Trimming shortened V by 3 bases and J by 8 bases, and 13 bases separated the two germline ends. As DNA, the CDR3 is TGTGCCAGCAGTTTGTCGGGGGTAAGGGAAAAACTGTTTTTT. This encodes CASSLSGVREKLFF. The whole variable domain, remainder taken from reference TRBV28 and TRBJ1-4, is DVKVTQSSRYLVKRTGEKVFLECVQDMDHENMFWYRQDPGLGLRLIYFSYDVKMKEKGDIPEGYSVSREKKERFSLILESASTNQTSMYLCASSLSGVREKLFFGSGTQLSVL.

In its sample, this clonotype was seen a few times. The chain combines TRBV7-2 with TRBJ1-5; a weak D match, TRBD1 (6 bases). The CDR3 spans 16 residues. From germline, CDR1 is SGHTA and CDR2 FQGNSA. With 2 bases removed from V and 6 bases from J, the gap between germline ends came to 17 bases. CDR3 loop: CASSLLVSTGIQPQHF. CDR3 in DNA: TGTGCCAGCAGCTTATTGGTTAGTACAGGGATTCAGCCCCAGCATTTT.

A few counts support this clonotype. The chain links TRBV9 to TRBJ2-1; tentatively, D is TRBD1 (5 bases). CDR1 and CDR2 from the germline V gene are SGDLS and YYNGEE. The CDR3 has 13 amino acids. Trimming took 1 base from V and 10 from J, leaving 12 bases between them. The CDR3 DNA reads TGTGCCAGCAGCGTAAGGACCCCAGGGGAGCAGTTCTTC. It encodes CASSVRTPGEQFF.

V is TRBV6-5 and J is TRBJ2-5; 8 bases are a match to TRBD1. Germline CDR1 reads MNHEY; CDR2 reads SVGAGI. V was clipped by 6 bases and J by 6 bases; unmatched bases: 6. CDR3 length: 13 amino acids. CDR3 region: CASSQQGVQTQYF. CDR3 bases: TGTGCCAGCAGCCAACAGGGGGTGCAGACCCAGTACTTC.

This clonotype turned up a few times. The rearrangement uses TRBV20-1 and TRBJ1-5; D may be TRBD1 (5 bases). V was trimmed by 1 base and J by 2 bases, leaving 6 bases between them. This CDR3 is 13 amino acids long. Per the germline V gene, CDR1 is DFQATT and CDR2 is SNEGSKA (reference sequence). CDR3 sequence: CSARGDGNQPQHF. Written as DNA, the CDR3 is TGCAGTGCTAGAGGGGACGGCAATCAGCCCCAGCATTTT.

This clonotype was detected ten times or more. The chain recombines TRBV30 with TRBJ2-7; D is perhaps TRBD1 or TRBD2 (6 bases each). The germline CDR1 and CDR2 sequences are GTSNPN and SVGIG (reference sequence). This CDR3 is 11 amino acids long. Trimming cost V 5 bases and J 3 bases, with 8 bases left between them. The CDR3 DNA is TGTGCCTGGGGGGGGCGCTACGAGCAGTACTTC. This translates into CAWGGRYEQYF.

This clonotype occurred a few times. This chain uses TRBV24-1 with TRBJ2-2, with TRBD2 matching 9 bases. The V gene end was trimmed by 4 bases and the J gene end by 4 bases; junction bases not matched to a gene: 6. From germline, CDR1 is KGHDR and CDR2 SFDVKD. The CDR3 totals 16 residues. CDR3 residues: CATSDSSGGLTGELFF. CDR3 sequence (DNA): TGTGCCACCAGTGACTCCAGCGGGGGGCTCACCGGGGAGCTGTTTTTT.

This clonotype appeared many times. V gene TRBV11-2 combines with J gene TRBJ2-3; TRBD1 matches 10 bases. CDR1 is SGHAT and CDR2 is FQNNGV in the germline V gene. V gave up 4 bases and J gave up 6 bases; unmatched junction bases: 7. The CDR3 is 15 residues long. The CDR3 here is CASSSRQGAEDTQYF. In DNA form, the CDR3 reads TGTGCCAGCAGCTCCCGACAGGGGGCCGAGGATACGCAGTATTTT.

At least ten counts were recorded for this clonotype. The CDR3 DNA is TGTGCCAGCAGCCTGAATCAAATGGACTCTAGCTCTGGAAACACCATATATTTT. Translated, it gives CASSLNQMDSSSGNTIYF. The V and J genes are TRBV7-2 and TRBJ1-3; D is ambiguous. Germline assignment: CDR1 SGHTA and CDR2 FQGNSA. The ends were cut back, 5 bases at V and 0 bases at J, with 20 bases in the middle. The CDR3 sequence is 18 residues long.

The J gene is TRBJ2-3, the V gene TRBV7-3; maybe TRBD2 (7 bases). Germline CDR1 and CDR2: SGHTA and FQGTGA. Trimming removed 1 base from V and 4 bases from J, with 15 bases in between. This CDR3 spans 16 amino acids. CDR3 bases: TGTGCCAGCAGCTTAATAGGGGGGGCCCCCGCAGATACGCAGTATTTT. Protein product: CASSLIGGAPADTQYF.

This clonotype was observed at least ten times. This chain links TRBV12-3 or TRBV12-4 with TRBJ1-1; 7 nucleotides match TRBD1. CDR3 length: 13 residues. V was clipped by 7 bases and J by 4 bases; unmatched bases: 6. CDR3 region: CASKQGSGTEAFF. As DNA, the CDR3 is TGTGCCAGCAAACAGGGGTCGGGCACTGAAGCTTTCTTT.

This clonotype was seen only a few times. The chain couples TRBV20-1 to TRBJ1-6, with 7 bases identical to TRBD1. The CDR3 loop spans 14 amino acids. The V segment lost 3 bases and the J segment 10 bases; nucleotides outside the gene matches: 9. Germline CDR1 DFQATT, CDR2 SNEGSKA (reference sequence). DNA for the CDR3: TGCAGTGCTAGGGTAGACAGGGAAGGCTCACCCCTCCACTTT. It encodes CSARVDREGSPLHF.

The rearrangement uses TRBV20-1 and TRBJ2-5; 7 nucleotides match TRBD2. CDR1 and CDR2 from the germline V gene are DFQATT and SNEGSKA (reference sequence). The ends lost 6 bases at V and 4 bases at J; junction bases unmatched: 5. The CDR3 has 12 amino acids. The CDR3 nucleotides are TGCAGTGCCCGGGGAGGGTCAGAGACCCAGTACTTC. As protein: CSARGGSETQYF.

This clonotype was observed a few times. The rearrangement joins TRBV6-2 or TRBV6-3 to TRBJ2-1; 8 positions agree with TRBD2. The V gene end was trimmed by 6 bases and the J gene end by 10 bases; junction bases not matched to a gene: 14. CDR1 is MNHEY, CDR2 SVGEGT, per germline. The CDR3 extends over 15 amino acids. CDR3 DNA: TGTGCCAGCAGCTCCGGGACTAGAGCGGGGTGGGAGCAGTTCTTC. It is translated as CASSSGTRAGWEQFF.

This clonotype was counted a few times. This chain links TRBV6-1 with TRBJ2-3; 7 bases match TRBD2. The CDR3 sequence is 16 residues long. Germline CDR1 MNHNS, CDR2 SASEGT. V shed 2 bases, J shed 0 bases, and the junction held 5 bases outside the gene matches. The chain's CDR3 is CASSELGGSSTDTQYF. The CDR3, as DNA: TGTGCCAGCAGTGAACTGGGGGGGTCTAGCACAGATACGCAGTATTTT.

There are a few counts of this clonotype. The gene calls are TRBV29-1 and TRBJ2-1; TRBD2 matches 10 bases. V lost 6 bases to trimming and J lost 2 bases; unmatched junction nucleotides: 7. The CDR3 has 15 amino acids. Germline CDR1 reads SQVTM; CDR2 reads ANQGSEA. For the CDR3, the DNA is TGCAGCGTCCAAGGTAGCGGGGGGCCCTACAATGAGCAGTTCTTC. It yields the protein CSVQGSGGPYNEQFF.

The chain is built from TRBV4-3 and TRBJ2-7, with 7 bases aligning to TRBD1. There are 15 residues in the CDR3. V shed 1 base, J shed 3 bases, and the junction held 6 bases outside the gene matches. The germline V gene encodes CDR1 LGHNA and CDR2 YSLEER. The CDR3 coding sequence is TGCGCCAGCAGCCAAGGAGTGACAGGGCACTACGAGCAGTACTTC. Translation gives CASSQGVTGHYEQYF.

The chain uses TRBV7-2 and TRBJ2-3; 8 bases agree with TRBD2. The length of the CDR3 is 17 residues. Germline-derived CDR1 and CDR2 are SGHTA and FQGNSA. The V gene end was trimmed by 5 bases and the J gene end by 4 bases; junction bases not matched to a gene: 14. The CDR3 loop is CASSPRVGGGNADTQYF. Here the CDR3 DNA reads TGTGCCAGCAGCCCAAGGGTGGGCGGGGGGAATGCAGATACGCAGTATTTT.

This chain joins TRBV7-8 and TRBJ1-4; 7 bases are a match to TRBD1. The CDR3 sequence is 14 residues long. In germline, CDR1 is SGHVS, CDR2 FQNEAQ. With V trimmed by 5 bases and J by 4 bases, 4 bases remained unmatched. The CDR3 nucleotides are TGTGCCAGCAGCAGGGGACAGAGTAATGAAAAACTGTTTTTT. Protein product: CASSRGQSNEKLFF.

This clonotype is medium-sized by share. The chain employs TRBV7-9 and TRBJ2-3, with no clear D. The CDR3 sequence is 11 residues long. Germline V gene lookup returns CDR1 SEHNR and CDR2 FQNEAQ (reference sequence). V dropped 3 bases and J dropped 3 bases, with 1 base sitting between them. The CDR3, as DNA: TGTGCCAGCAGCTTTACAGATACGCAGTATTTT. It specifies CASSFTDTQYF.

This clonotype was seen a handful of times. The V call is TRBV7-9, the J call TRBJ2-7, with 7 bases matching TRBD1. Germline CDR1 and CDR2: SEHNR and FQNEAQ (reference sequence). The CDR3 is made up of 12 amino acids. With 3 bases clipped from V and 7 bases from J, the junction kept 3 bases outside the gene matches. CDR3 amino acids: CASSLRGQEQYV. In DNA form, the CDR3 reads TGTGCCAGCAGCTTGAGGGGGCAAGAGCAGTACGTC.